This T cell receptor (beta chain) was documented in a study of T cell repertoires in cytomegalovirus infection. Study-level background: Matching HLA type, along with CMV infection, was indicated by public TCR beta signatures.

This clonotype was found a few times. Per the germline V gene, CDR1 is SGHTA and CDR2 is FQGNSA. V lost 1 base and J lost 4, with 11 bases in between. CDR3 length equals 14 residues. One entry per CDR3 protein results from TCRdb running MiXCR on the reads. The sample has around 490,000 distinct CDR3 sequences; about 30% are singletons. The V and J genes are TRBV7-2 and TRBJ2-7; no reliable D call. The TCR originated in a human donor in good health (CMV status not recorded). Some clones in this sample may be carry-over from other donors' samples. Sequencing input: PBMCs. The CDR3 DNA reads TGTGCCAGCAGCTTAGACCATGGCCTTTACGAGCAGTACTTC. Translation gives CASSLDHGLYEQYF.